This is a list of T cell receptor beta chains from one sample in a study of yellow fever vaccine responses in identical twins. TCRdb reprocessed the RT-PCR reads via MiXCR and lists one record per CDR3 protein. The table lists some 11,000 distinct CDR3 sequences, 77% of them singletons. Sequencing was performed on T cells from blood (PBMCs), unsorted or a sorted subset (not recorded which), taken before or after yellow fever vaccination (not recorded which). These receptors all stem from a woman younger than 35 who received the yellow fever vaccine. CDR3s leave out the opening cysteine and the closing phenylalanine or tryptophan. The order of the fields is J gene, V gene, CDR3 length, CDR3 protein.

j_gene: TRBJ2-7; v_gene: TRBV19; len: 11; CDR3aa: ARDDRGSYEQY
j_gene: TRBJ2-2; v_gene: TRBV5-6; len: 10; CDR3aa: ASSLSVGELF
j_gene: TRBJ2-1; v_gene: TRBV27; len: 11; CDR3aa: ATLSSGGNEQF
j_gene: TRBJ2-3; v_gene: TRBV5-1; len: 14; CDR3aa: ASSRVSGSSTDTQY
j_gene: TRBJ2-7; v_gene: TRBV9; len: 13; CDR3aa: ASSAAGTRGLEQH
j_gene: TRBJ1-1; v_gene: TRBV10-3; len: 10; CDR3aa: AISDLNTEAF
j_gene: TRBJ2-5; v_gene: TRBV2; len: 10; CDR3aa: ASSTRTGTQY
j_gene: TRBJ2-1; v_gene: TRBV11-1; len: 9; CDR3aa: ASSLRNEQF
j_gene: TRBJ1-5; v_gene: TRBV19; len: 10; CDR3aa: ASSIDNQPQH
j_gene: TRBJ2-4; v_gene: TRBV27; len: 12; CDR3aa: ASSGGSAKNIQY
j_gene: TRBJ2-7; v_gene: TRBV11-2; len: 14; CDR3aa: ASSLGWGGFTYEQY
j_gene: TRBJ1-3; v_gene: TRBV7-9; len: 12; CDR3aa: ASSSIGAENTIY
j_gene: TRBJ1-2; v_gene: TRBV28; len: 11; CDR3aa: ASSTGTKYGYT
j_gene: TRBJ1-2; v_gene: TRBV29-1; len: 11; CDR3aa: SVEDTGTGAYT
j_gene: TRBJ2-7; v_gene: TRBV29-1; len: 11; CDR3aa: SVEASGSYEQY
j_gene: TRBJ1-1; v_gene: TRBV4-1; len: 14; CDR3aa: ASSQRRSVMNTEAF
j_gene: TRBJ2-3; v_gene: TRBV7-6; len: 13; CDR3aa: ASSLRGNGGDTQY
j_gene: TRBJ1-4; v_gene: TRBV4-2; len: 16; CDR3aa: ASSQDHSLGGLNEKLF
j_gene: TRBJ2-7; v_gene: TRBV18; len: 11; CDR3aa: ASSPPTSYEQY
j_gene: TRBJ2-1; v_gene: TRBV2; len: 15; CDR3aa: ASSEYPRTSGRNEQF
j_gene: TRBJ2-3; v_gene: TRBV10-1; len: 12; CDR3aa: ASSESREPDTQY
j_gene: TRBJ2-3; v_gene: TRBV11-3; len: 13; CDR3aa: ASNGGTTSTDTQY
j_gene: TRBJ2-1; v_gene: TRBV4-1; len: 13; CDR3aa: ASSRSGGALDEQF
j_gene: TRBJ2-3; v_gene: TRBV20-1; len: 13; CDR3aa: SARLAGGHPDTQY
j_gene: TRBJ1-1; v_gene: TRBV5-1; len: 9; CDR3aa: ASSRSPEAF
j_gene: TRBJ1-5; v_gene: TRBV21-1; len: 7; CDR3aa: HNRQPQH
j_gene: TRBJ2-1; v_gene: TRBV20-1; len: 12; CDR3aa: SARDREHYNEQF
j_gene: TRBJ2-3; v_gene: TRBV2; len: 13; CDR3aa: ASSEASGGADTQY
j_gene: TRBJ1-5; v_gene: TRBV13; len: 12; CDR3aa: ASSLSGSNQPQH
j_gene: TRBJ2-5; v_gene: TRBV11-3; len: 13; CDR3aa: ASSLVMGGRETQY
j_gene: TRBJ2-3; v_gene: TRBV29-1; len: 13; CDR3aa: SVEDVWGEVDTQY
j_gene: TRBJ2-1; v_gene: TRBV7-6; len: 12; CDR3aa: ASSLAGGPNEQF
j_gene: TRBJ2-1; v_gene: TRBV20-1; len: 13; CDR3aa: SARGLAGVYNEQF
j_gene: TRBJ2-3; v_gene: TRBV7-6; len: 12; CDR3aa: ASRPDRVGDTQY
j_gene: TRBJ1-2; v_gene: TRBV11-1; len: 11; CDR3aa: ASSHPGGYGYT
j_gene: TRBJ2-3; v_gene: TRBV29-1; len: 11; CDR3aa: SVRTGGTDTQY
j_gene: TRBJ2-7; v_gene: TRBV13; len: 12; CDR3aa: ASSLPGDGYEQY